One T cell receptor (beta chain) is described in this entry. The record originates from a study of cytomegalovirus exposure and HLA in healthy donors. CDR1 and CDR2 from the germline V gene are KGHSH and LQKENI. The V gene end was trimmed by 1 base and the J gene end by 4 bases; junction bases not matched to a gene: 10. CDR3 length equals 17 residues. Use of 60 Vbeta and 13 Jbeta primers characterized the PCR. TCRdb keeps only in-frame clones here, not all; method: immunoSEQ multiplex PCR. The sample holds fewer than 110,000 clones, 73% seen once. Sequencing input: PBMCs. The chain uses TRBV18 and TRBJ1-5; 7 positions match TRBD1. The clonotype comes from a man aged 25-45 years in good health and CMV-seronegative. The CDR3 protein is CASSPLPAGGRNQPQHF. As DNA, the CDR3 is TGTGCCAGCTCACCACTTCCGGCAGGGGGGAGGAATCAGCCCCAGCATTTT.